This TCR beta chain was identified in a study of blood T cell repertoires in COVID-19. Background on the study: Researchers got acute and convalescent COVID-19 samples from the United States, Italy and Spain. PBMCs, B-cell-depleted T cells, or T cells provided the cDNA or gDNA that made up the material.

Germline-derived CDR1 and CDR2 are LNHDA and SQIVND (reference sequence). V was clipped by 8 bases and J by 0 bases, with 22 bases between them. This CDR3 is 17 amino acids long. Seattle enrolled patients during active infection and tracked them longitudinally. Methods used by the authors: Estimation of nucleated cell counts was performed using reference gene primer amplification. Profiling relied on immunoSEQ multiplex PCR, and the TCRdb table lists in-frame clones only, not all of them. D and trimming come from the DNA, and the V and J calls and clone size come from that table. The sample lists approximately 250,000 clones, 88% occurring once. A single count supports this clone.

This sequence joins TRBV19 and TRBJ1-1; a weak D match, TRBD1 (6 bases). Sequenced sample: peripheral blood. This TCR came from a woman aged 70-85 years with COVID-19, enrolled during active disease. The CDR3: CASRLRGIPTLNTEAFF. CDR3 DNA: TGTGCCAGTCGCCTCAGGGGCATTCCCACCTTGAACACTGAAGCTTTCTTT.